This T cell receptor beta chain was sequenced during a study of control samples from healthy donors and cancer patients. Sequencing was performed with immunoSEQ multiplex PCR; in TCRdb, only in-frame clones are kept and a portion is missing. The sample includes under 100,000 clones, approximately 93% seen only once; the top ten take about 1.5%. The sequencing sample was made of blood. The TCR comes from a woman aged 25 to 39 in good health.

In nucleotides, the CDR3 is TGTGCCAGCACCACTCTAGCGGGGGGGCCAGATACGCAGTATTTT. Its translation: CASTTLAGGPDTQYF. J is TRBJ2-3 and V is TRBV28; TRBD2 aligns across 12 bases. From germline, CDR1 is MDHEN and CDR2 SYDVKM. This CDR3 region has 15 residues. Germline trimming cut 7 bases from V and 4 bases from J; bases unmatched to any gene: 6.